These 4 T cell receptor beta chains were all obtained from the same sample, sequenced in a study of PD-1 blockade in classical Hodgkin lymphoma. Using immunoSEQ multiplex PCR, the repertoire was profiled, and TCRdb retains in-frame clones only, with some absent. The sample includes some 19,000 clones, about 80% of them seen just once. Brentuximab vedotin exposure varied, and every patient relapsed after autologous stem cell transplantation. The material sequenced was peripheral blood mononuclear cells (PBMCs), taken before the second cycle of nivolumab. The receptors derive from a human donor with classical Hodgkin lymphoma.

This clone was seen a few times. The chain is built from TRBV29-1 and TRBJ2-7; 7 nucleotides line up with TRBD1. Per the germline V gene, CDR1 is SQVTM and CDR2 is ANQGSEA. This CDR3 region has 14 residues. Losses at the gene ends were 1 base for V and 3 bases for J; bases not matched to a gene: 6. CDR3 in amino acids: CSVEGTGTDYEQYF. The CDR3 bases are TGCAGCGTTGAAGGTACCGGGACAGACTACGAGCAGTACTTC.

V is TRBV6-1 and J is TRBJ2-3; D is perhaps TRBD1 (6 bases). From germline, CDR1 is MNHNS and CDR2 SASEGT. The CDR3 length is 14 residues. Trimming cost V 6 bases and J 2 bases, with 12 bases left between them. Written as DNA, the CDR3 is TGTGCCAGCAGCCCCAGACAGGTCACAGATACGCAGTATTTT. Translated, it gives CASSPRQVTDTQYF.

This clone was picked up a small number of times. The chain is built from TRBV7-7 and TRBJ2-5; D call uncertain. V lost 5 bases and J lost 3, with 10 bases in between. This CDR3 contains 13 residues. Looked up from germline, CDR1 is SSHAT and CDR2 is FNYEAQ (reference sequence). The CDR3 is CASSASRKETQYF. The DNA of the CDR3 is TGTGCCAGCAGCGCCAGCCGAAAAGAGACCCAGTACTTC.

The genes are TRBV5-1 and TRBJ2-7; the match to TRBD2 covers 13 bases. Germline CDR1 is SGHRS and CDR2 is YFSETQ. J was trimmed by 0 bases and V by 4 bases; bases with no gene match: 4. This CDR3 is built from 16 residues. The CDR3 DNA sequence: TGCGCCAGCAGCCCGACTAGCGGGGGGTCCTCCTACGAGCAGTACTTC. Encoded protein: CASSPTSGGSSYEQYF.